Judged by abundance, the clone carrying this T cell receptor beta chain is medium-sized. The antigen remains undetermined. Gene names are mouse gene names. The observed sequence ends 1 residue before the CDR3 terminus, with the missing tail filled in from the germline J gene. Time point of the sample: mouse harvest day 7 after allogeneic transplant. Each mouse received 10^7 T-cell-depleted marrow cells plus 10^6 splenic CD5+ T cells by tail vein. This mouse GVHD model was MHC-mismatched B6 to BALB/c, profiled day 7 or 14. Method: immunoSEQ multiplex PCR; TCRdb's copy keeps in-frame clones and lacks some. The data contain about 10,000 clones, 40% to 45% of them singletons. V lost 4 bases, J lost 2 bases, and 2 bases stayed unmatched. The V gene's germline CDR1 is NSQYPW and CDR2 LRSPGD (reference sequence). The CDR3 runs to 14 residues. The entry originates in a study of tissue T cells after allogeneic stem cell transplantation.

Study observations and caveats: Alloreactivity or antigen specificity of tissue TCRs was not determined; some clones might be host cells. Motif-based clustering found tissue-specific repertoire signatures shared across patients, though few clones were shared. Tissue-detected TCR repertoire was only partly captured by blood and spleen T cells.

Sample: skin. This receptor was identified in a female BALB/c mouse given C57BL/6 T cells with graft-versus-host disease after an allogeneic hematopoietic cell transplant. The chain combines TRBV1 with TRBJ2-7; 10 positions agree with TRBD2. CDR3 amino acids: CTCSEGTGAYEQYF. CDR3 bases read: TGCACCTGCAGTGAGGGGACTGGGGCCTATGAACAGTAC.